This T cell receptor (beta chain) derives from a study of control samples from healthy donors and cancer patients. The table came from immunoSEQ multiplex PCR; TCRdb's copy has only in-frame clones and leaves some out. This table has 150,000 to 200,000 clones, 80% to 95% appearing once. The CDR3 is 16 residues long. The sequenced sample consisted of blood. J is TRBJ1-5 and V is TRBV21-1. TRBV21-1 corresponds to a pseudogene. The TCR originated in a woman in her thirties in good health. CDR3 nucleotide sequence: TGTGCCAGCAGCAAAGGTCGGGGGGAGAGCAATCAGCCCCAGCATTTT. As protein: CASSKGRGESNQPQHF.